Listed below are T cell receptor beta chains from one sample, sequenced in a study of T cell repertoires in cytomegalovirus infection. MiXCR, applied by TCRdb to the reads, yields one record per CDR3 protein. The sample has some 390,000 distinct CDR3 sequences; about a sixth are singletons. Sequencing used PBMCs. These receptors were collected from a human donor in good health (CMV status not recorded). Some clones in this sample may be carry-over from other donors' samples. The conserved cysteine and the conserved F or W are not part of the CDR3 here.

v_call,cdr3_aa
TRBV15,ATSRAGQGWSSLVNTIY
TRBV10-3,AIGTSGSINEQF
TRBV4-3,ASSQNDRDGGELF
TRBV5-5,ASSIRDRRHTEAF
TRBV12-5,ASGLSLYTNTEAF
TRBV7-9,ASSLLRQGPNSPLH
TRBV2,ASSRDRGGDQPQH
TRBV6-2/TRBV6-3,ASSTWRIYEQY
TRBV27,ASSLQGIGEAF
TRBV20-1,SARRVDTQY
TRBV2,ASSVRDNSPLH
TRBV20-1,SARTSIYEQY
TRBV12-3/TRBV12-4,AISQRGRTEAF
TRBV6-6,ASLNWNQETQY
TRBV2,ASSDDRVGTTEAF
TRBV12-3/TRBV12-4,ASTKRGTDTQY
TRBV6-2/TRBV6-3,ASSHKRGYNEQF
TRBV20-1,SARDIRQGEWAGELF
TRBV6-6,ASKSGTTDTQY
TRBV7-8,ASSLVARAYGYT
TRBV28,ASSLGGSTDTLY
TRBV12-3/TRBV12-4,ASRTRRTGEVEQY
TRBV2,ASSPQGPGDAF
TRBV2,ASSLDSGGLVQF
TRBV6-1,ASCVYGPSDKQY
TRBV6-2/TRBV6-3,ASSPDLVYQETQY
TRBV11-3,ASSSGTAGEQY
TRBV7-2,ASSLTLLGRGSYNEQF
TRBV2,ASKNNSGGPDTQY
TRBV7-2,ASSLGVGLAGYEQY
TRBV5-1,ASSLVQALTTEAF
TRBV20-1,SVPNPGNEQF
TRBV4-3,ASSQAPGGTGFTGELF
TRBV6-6,ASSYPISGGGGGEQF
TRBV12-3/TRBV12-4,AISLGGANEQF
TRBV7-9,ATFQGAGTGELF
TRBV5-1,ASSLTQSYGYT
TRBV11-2,ASSSGQGEETQY
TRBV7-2,ASSFTGTGGNFGTEAF
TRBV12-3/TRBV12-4,ASTGRQNSNQPQH
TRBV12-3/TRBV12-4,ASSDRDKETQY
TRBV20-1,SANPDGGREKLF
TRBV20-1,SASRASSGSYEQY
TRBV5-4,ASSSPGGTDEQF